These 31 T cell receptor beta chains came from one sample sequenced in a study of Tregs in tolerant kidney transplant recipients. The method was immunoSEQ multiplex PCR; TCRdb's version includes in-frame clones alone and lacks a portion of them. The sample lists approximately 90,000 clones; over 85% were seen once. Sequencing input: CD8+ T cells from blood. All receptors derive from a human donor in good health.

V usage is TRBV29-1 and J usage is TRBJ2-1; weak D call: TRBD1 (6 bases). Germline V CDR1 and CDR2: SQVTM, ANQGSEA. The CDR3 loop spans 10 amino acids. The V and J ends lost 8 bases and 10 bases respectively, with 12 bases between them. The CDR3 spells CSPTGIEQFF. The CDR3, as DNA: TGCAGCCCGACAGGAATCGAGCAGTTCTTC.

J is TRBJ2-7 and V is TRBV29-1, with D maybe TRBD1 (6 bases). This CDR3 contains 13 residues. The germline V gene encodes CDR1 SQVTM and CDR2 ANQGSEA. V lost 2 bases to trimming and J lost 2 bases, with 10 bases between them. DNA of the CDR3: TGCAGCGTTGAAAAGGACAGTCCCTACGAGCAGTACTTC. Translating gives CSVEKDSPYEQYF.

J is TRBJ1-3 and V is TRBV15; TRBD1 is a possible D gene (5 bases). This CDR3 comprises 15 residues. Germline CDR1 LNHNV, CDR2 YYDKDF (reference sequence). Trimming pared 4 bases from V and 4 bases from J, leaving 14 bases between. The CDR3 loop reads CATSIFRDGGNTIYF. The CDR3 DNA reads TGTGCCACCAGCATCTTCAGGGACGGAGGAAACACCATATATTTT.

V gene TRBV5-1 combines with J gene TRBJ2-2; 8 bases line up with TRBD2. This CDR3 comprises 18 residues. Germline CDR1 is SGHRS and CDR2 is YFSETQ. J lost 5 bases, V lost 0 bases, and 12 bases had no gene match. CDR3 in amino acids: CASSLEGPGLVGTGELFF. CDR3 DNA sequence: TGCGCCAGCAGCTTGGAGGGGCCGGGACTAGTAGGTACCGGGGAGCTGTTTTTT.

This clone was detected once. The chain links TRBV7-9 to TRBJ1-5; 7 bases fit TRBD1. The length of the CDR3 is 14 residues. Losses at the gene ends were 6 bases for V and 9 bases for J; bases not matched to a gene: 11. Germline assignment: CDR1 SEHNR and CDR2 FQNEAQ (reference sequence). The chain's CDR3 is CASSSGTANWPQHF. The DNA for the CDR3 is TGTGCCAGCAGTTCCGGGACAGCGAATTGGCCCCAGCATTTT.

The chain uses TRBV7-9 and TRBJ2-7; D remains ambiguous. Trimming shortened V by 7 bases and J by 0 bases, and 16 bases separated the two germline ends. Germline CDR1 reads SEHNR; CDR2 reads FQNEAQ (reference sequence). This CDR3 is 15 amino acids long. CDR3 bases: TGTGCCAGCACCCCCTTCGGACGAAGCTCCTACGAGCAGTACTTC. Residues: CASTPFGRSSYEQYF.

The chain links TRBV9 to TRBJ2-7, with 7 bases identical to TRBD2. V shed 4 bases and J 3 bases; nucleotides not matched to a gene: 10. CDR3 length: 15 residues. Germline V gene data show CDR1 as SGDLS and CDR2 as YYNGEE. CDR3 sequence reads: CASSLRASGYYEQYF. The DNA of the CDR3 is TGTGCCAGCAGCCTACGGGCTAGCGGTTACTACGAGCAGTACTTC.

Written as DNA, the CDR3 is TGTGCCAGCAGCCATTGTCCCCGGACAGGTGGCGACGAGCAGTACTTC. Translation: CASSHCPRTGGDEQYF. This chain joins TRBV21-1 and TRBJ2-7; the D segment call TRBD1 is taken from the table without a DNA check. TRBV21-1 is deemed a pseudogene. The CDR3 runs to 16 residues.

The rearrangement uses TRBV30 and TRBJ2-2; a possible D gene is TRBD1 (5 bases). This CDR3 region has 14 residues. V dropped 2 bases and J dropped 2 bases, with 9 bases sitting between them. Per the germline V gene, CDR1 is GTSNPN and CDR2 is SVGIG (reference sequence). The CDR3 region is CAWSYGQNTGELFF. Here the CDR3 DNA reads TGTGCCTGGAGTTACGGACAAAACACCGGGGAGCTGTTTTTT.

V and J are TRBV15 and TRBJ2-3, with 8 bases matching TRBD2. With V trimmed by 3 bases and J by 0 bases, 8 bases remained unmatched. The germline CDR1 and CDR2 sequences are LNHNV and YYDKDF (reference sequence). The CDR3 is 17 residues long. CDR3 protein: CATSSAGLGVSTDTQYF. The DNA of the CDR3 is TGTGCCACCAGCAGCGCGGGACTAGGGGTTAGCACAGATACGCAGTATTTT.

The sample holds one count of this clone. The CDR3, as DNA: TGTGCCAGCAGTGTTGCACTAGCGGGGGGGCCAGGCACAGATACGCAGTATTTT. It specifies CASSVALAGGPGTDTQYF. The chain recombines TRBV6-1 with TRBJ2-3; 13 positions match TRBD2. CDR3 size: 18 residues. V lost 4 bases, J lost 1 base, and 8 bases stayed unmatched. In germline, CDR1 is MNHNS, CDR2 SASEGT.

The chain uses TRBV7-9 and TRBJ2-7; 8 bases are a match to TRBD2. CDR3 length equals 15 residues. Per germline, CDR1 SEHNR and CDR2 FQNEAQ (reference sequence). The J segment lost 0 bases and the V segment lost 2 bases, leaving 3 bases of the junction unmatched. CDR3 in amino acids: CASSLIAGPSYEQYF. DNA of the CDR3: TGTGCCAGCAGCTTAATAGCGGGGCCCTCCTACGAGCAGTACTTC.

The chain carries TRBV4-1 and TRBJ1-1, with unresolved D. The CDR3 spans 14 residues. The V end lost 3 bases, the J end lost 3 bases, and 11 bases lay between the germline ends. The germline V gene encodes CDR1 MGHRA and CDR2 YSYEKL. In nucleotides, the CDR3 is TGCGCCAGCAGCCAGTACCGGGGAGACACTGAAGCTTTCTTT. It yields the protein CASSQYRGDTEAFF.

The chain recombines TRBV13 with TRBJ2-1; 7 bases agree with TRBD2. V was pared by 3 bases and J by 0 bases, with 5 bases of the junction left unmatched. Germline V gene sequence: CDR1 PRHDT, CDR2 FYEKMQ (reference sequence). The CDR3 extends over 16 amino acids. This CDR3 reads CASSFAERGSYNEQFF. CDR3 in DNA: TGTGCCAGCAGCTTTGCGGAGCGGGGCTCCTACAATGAGCAGTTCTTC.

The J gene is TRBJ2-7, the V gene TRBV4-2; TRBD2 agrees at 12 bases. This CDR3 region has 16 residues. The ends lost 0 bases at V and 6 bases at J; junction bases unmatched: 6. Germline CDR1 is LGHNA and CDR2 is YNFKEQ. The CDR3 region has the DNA TGTGCCAGCAGCCAAGAAAGACTAGCGGGAGTATCCGAGCAGTACTTC. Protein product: CASSQERLAGVSEQYF.

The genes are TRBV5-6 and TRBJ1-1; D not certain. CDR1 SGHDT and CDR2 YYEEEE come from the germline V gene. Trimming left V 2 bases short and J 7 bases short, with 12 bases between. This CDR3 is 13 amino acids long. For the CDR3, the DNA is TGTGCCAGCAGCTTTGTCTCGTCGGTTGAAGCTTTCTTT. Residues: CASSFVSSVEAFF.

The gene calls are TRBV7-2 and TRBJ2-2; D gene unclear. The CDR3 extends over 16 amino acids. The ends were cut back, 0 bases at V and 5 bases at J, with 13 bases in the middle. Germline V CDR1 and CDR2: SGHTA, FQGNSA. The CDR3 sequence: CASSLAAAVLTGELFF. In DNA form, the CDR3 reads TGTGCCAGCAGCTTAGCGGCAGCTGTACTGACCGGGGAGCTGTTTTTT.

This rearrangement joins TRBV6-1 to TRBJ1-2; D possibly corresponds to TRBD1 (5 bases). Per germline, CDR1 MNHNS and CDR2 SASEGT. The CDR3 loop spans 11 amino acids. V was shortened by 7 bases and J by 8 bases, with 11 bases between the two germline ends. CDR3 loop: CASIGARGYTF. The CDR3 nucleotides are TGTGCCAGCATAGGGGCGAGGGGCTACACCTTC.

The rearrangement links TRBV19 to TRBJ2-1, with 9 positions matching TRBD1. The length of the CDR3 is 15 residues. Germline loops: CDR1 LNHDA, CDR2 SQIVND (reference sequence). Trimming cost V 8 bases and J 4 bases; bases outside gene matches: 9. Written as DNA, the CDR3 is TGTGCCAGTGATAAACAGGGGGCGCCTTACAATGAGCAGTTCTTC. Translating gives CASDKQGAPYNEQFF.

CDR3 residues: CASSLFAGPTEAFF. The CDR3, as DNA: TGTGCCAGCAGTTTATTTGCAGGGCCCACTGAAGCTTTCTTT. The chain employs TRBV27 and TRBJ1-1; TRBD1 is a possible D gene (5 bases). The CDR3 sequence is 14 residues long. CDR1 and CDR2 (germline): MNHEY, SMNVEV (reference sequence). Trimming took 1 base from V and 4 from J, leaving 10 bases between them.

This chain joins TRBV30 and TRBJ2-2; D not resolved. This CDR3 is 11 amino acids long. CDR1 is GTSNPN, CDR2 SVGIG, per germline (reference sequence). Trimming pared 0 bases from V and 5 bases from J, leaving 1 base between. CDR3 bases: TGTGCCTGGAGTGTAACCGGGGAGCTGTTTTTT. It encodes CAWSVTGELFF.

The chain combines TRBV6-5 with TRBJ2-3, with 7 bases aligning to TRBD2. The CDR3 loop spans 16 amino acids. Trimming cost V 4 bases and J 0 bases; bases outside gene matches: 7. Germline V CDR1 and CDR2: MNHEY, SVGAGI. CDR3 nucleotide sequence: TGTGCCAGCAGTTGGGCGGGGGAGGGGAGCACAGATACGCAGTATTTT. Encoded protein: CASSWAGEGSTDTQYF.

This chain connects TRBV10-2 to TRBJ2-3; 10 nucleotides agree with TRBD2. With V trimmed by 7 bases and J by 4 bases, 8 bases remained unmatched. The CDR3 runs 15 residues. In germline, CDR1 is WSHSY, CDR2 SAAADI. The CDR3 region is CASNMKREGSDTQYF. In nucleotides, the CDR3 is TGCGCCAGCAACATGAAGCGGGAGGGGTCAGATACGCAGTATTTT.

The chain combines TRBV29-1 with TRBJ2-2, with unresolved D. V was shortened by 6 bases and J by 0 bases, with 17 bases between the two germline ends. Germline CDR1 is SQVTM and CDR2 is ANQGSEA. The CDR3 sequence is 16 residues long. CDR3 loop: CSVAVGSLTNTGELFF. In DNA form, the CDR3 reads TGCAGCGTCGCAGTGGGTTCTCTAACGAACACCGGGGAGCTGTTTTTT.

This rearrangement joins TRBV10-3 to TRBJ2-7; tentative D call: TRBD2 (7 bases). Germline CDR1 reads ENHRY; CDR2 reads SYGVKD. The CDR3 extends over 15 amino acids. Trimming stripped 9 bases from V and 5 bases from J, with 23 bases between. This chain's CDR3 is CAIAVRGGESDEQYF. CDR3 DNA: TGTGCCATAGCAGTGAGGGGGGGAGAATCGGACGAGCAGTACTTC.

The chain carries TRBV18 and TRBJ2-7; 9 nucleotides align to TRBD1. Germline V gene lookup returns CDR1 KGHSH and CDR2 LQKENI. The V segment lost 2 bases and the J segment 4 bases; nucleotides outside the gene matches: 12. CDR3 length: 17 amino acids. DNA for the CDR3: TGTGCCAGCTCACCATTGGACAGGGGCCGATGGGGGTACGAGCAGTACTTC. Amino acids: CASSPLDRGRWGYEQYF.

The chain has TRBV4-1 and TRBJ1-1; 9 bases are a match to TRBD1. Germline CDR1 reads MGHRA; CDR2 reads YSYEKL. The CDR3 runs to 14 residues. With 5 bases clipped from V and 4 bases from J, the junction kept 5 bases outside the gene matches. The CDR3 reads CASSTHRGPTEAFF. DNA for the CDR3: TGCGCCAGCAGCACCCACAGGGGGCCCACTGAAGCTTTCTTT.

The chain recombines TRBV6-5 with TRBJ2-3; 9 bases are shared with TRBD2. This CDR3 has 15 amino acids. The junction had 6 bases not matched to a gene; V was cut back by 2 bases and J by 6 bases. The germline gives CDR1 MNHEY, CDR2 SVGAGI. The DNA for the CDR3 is TGTGCCAGCAGTTACATGGCGGGGGGGCATGATACGCAGTATTTT. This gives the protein CASSYMAGGHDTQYF.

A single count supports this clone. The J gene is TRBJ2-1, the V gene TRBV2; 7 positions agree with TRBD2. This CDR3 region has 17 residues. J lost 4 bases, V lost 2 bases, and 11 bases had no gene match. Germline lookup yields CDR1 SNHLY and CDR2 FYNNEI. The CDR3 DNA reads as TGTGCCAGCAGTGAACGAACTTGGGAGGGAACTTACAATGAGCAGTTCTTC. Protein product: CASSERTWEGTYNEQFF.

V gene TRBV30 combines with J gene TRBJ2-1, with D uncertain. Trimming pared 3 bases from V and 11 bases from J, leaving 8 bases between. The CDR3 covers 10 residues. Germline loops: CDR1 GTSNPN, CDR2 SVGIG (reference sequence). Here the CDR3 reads CAWRIPQQFF. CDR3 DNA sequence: TGTGCCTGGAGAATTCCCCAGCAGTTCTTC.

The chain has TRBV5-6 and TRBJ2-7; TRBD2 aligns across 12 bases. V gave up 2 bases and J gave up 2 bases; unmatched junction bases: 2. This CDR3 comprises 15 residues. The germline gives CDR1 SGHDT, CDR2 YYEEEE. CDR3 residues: CASSFGLAGTYEQYF. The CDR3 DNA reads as TGTGCCAGCAGCTTCGGACTAGCGGGGACCTACGAGCAGTACTTC.